This record looks at one T cell receptor (beta chain) sequence and its context. What it recognizes is unknown. The CDR3 covers 15 residues. The V gene's germline CDR1 is LNHDA and CDR2 SQIVND (reference sequence). With 2 bases removed from V and 2 bases from J, the gap between germline ends came to 10 bases. Data came from immunoSEQ multiplex PCR; TCRdb stores just in-frame clones and leaves some out. Among about 2.2 million clones listed, around 93% were seen once. Positive CCR7 selection of CD45RO-negative cells yielded the naive CD8 cells, and terminally differentiated effector memory CD45RA+ cells were excluded. Nashville, Tennessee was home to all donors, each a Caucasian adult. This record belongs to a study of shared clonotypes between healthy human individuals. Across the whole study: A donor's plate count was three for CD4 naive and three for CD4 memory; CD8 naive had two and CD8 memory one. Points from the study as a whole: Some naive CD4 clonotypes, roughly 5%, turned up in common across several donors.

The chain links TRBV19 to TRBJ1-5, with D uncertain. The clonotype comes from a man aged 18 to 29 in good health. Some clones in this sample may be carry-over from other donors' samples. Sequencing used naive CD8+ T cells from PBMCs. The CDR3 spells CASSIKFGGNQPQHF. The CDR3 nucleotides read TGTGCCAGTAGTATAAAATTCGGGGGCAATCAGCCCCAGCATTTT.